This T cell receptor beta chain was identified in a study of T cells in Graves' hyperthyroidism and ophthalmopathy. Across the whole study: Specimen type is peripheral blood, collected at initial diagnosis prior to any treatment. Findings and caveats of the study: Blood held most thyroid clonotypes expanded above 0.001 frequency.

The TCR beta CDR3 regions underwent amplification using RNA transcripts as the source. Primed by the HTBI set, a first-round RT-PCR was run on the TCR CDR3. TCRdb processed the multiplex PCR reads anew with MiXCR; each CDR3 protein has one entry. The sample has hundreds of thousands of distinct CDR3 sequences, about 17% seen once. V lost 5 bases to trimming and J lost 5 bases; unmatched junction nucleotides: 7. There are 16 residues in the CDR3. Germline CDR1 SGHTA, CDR2 FQGNSA. This clonotype was recorded once. Its antigen is currently unknown. The sequence derives from a woman between 25 and 40 years old with Graves' hyperthyroidism. Specimen: blood. The chain is built from TRBV7-2 and TRBJ2-2, with TRBD2 matching over 11 bases. For the CDR3, the DNA is TGTGCCAGCAGCGCGGGACTAGCGGCAGAAACCGGGGAGCTGTTTTTT. It specifies CASSAGLAAETGELFF.